These T cell receptor beta chains were read from a single sample in a study of PD-L1 blockade in urothelial cancer. Measured with immunoSEQ multiplex PCR; TCRdb has only the in-frame clones, and not every one. The sample comprises about 44,000 clones, around 80% of which are singletons, and less than 3.5% rests with the top ten. The material sequenced was PBMCs, taken around atezolizumab (anti-PD-L1) treatment. These receptors came from a man aged 70 or older with urothelial cancer. CDR3s include the opening cysteine and the closing phenylalanine or tryptophan. A D gene is named only where the DNA matches it firmly. Rows may omit the clone size; those that give it use once, few, many or a size class.

v_gene: TRBV27
abundance: -
j_gene: TRBJ2-2
d_gene: TRBD1
CDR3nt: TGTGCCAGCAGTTTAAGGGGACAGGGAGAGGCCGGGGAGCTGTTTTTT
CDR3aa: CASSLRGQGEAGELFF

v_gene: TRBV28
abundance: -
j_gene: TRBJ2-1
d_gene: -
CDR3nt: TGTGCCAGCAGTACAAGACAGTACAATGAGCAGTTCTTC
CDR3aa: CASSTRQYNEQFF

v_gene: TRBV6-5
abundance: -
j_gene: TRBJ2-7
d_gene: TRBD1
CDR3nt: TGTGCCAGCAGTTCTGGGACAGGGAGCGAGCAGTACTTC
CDR3aa: CASSSGTGSEQYF

v_gene: TRBV5-1
abundance: -
j_gene: TRBJ2-2
d_gene: TRBD2
CDR3nt: TGCGCCAGCAGCTTTTCCGGGACTAGAGCCACCGGGGAGCTGTTTTTT
CDR3aa: CASSFSGTRATGELFF

v_gene: TRBV6-5
abundance: -
j_gene: TRBJ1-2
d_gene: -
CDR3nt: TGTGCCAGCAGGGTTGGCGGAGGCGACTATGGCTACACCTTC
CDR3aa: CASRVGGGDYGYTF

v_gene: TRBV4-3
abundance: -
j_gene: TRBJ2-1
d_gene: -
CDR3nt: TGCGCCAGCAGCCAAGCGGGAGTGTCGTACAATGAGCAGTTCTTC
CDR3aa: CASSQAGVSYNEQFF

v_gene: TRBV5-4
abundance: -
j_gene: TRBJ1-5
d_gene: -
CDR3nt: TGTGCCAGCAGCTTGGACAGTAATCAGCCCCAGCATTTT
CDR3aa: CASSLDSNQPQHF

v_gene: TRBV6-1
abundance: -
j_gene: TRBJ2-3
d_gene: TRBD2
CDR3nt: TGTGCCAGCAGTCTCCGGGGGGGTAGCACAGATACGCAGTATTTT
CDR3aa: CASSLRGGSTDTQYF

v_gene: TRBV4-1
abundance: once
j_gene: TRBJ2-3
d_gene: -
CDR3nt: TGCGCCAGCAGCCGACCTCCAGGGGATACGCAGTATTTT
CDR3aa: CASSRPPGDTQYF

v_gene: TRBV7-6
abundance: -
j_gene: TRBJ1-1
d_gene: TRBD1
CDR3nt: TGTGCCAGCAGACCAGGACAGGGGGCGAACACTGAAGCTTTCTTT
CDR3aa: CASRPGQGANTEAFF

v_gene: TRBV29-1
abundance: -
j_gene: TRBJ2-2
d_gene: TRBD2
CDR3nt: TGCAGCGTCTTACCGGGACTAGCGGGAGATACGGCGGGGGAGCTGTTTTTT
CDR3aa: CSVLPGLAGDTAGELFF

v_gene: TRBV5-4
abundance: -
j_gene: TRBJ1-1
d_gene: -
CDR3nt: TGTGCCAGCAGCCCGGGAGGCGCGGGGGTCACTGAAGCTTTCTTT
CDR3aa: CASSPGGAGVTEAFF

v_gene: TRBV5-4
abundance: -
j_gene: TRBJ2-2
d_gene: TRBD2
CDR3nt: TGTGCCAGCAGCCGACACCTGGGGGGGAAGACTAGCGGGGCGACCGGGGAGCTGTTTTTT
CDR3aa: CASSRHLGGKTSGATGELFF

v_gene: TRBV28
abundance: -
j_gene: TRBJ2-7
d_gene: TRBD1
CDR3nt: TGTGCCAGCAGTTTACGGGGACAGGGGTACGAGCAGTACTTC
CDR3aa: CASSLRGQGYEQYF

v_gene: TRBV29-1
abundance: -
j_gene: TRBJ1-2
d_gene: TRBD1
CDR3nt: TGCAGCGGTCAAGCGGGACAGGGCAGTGGCTACACCTTC
CDR3aa: CSGQAGQGSGYTF

v_gene: TRBV19
abundance: -
j_gene: TRBJ2-1
d_gene: -
CDR3nt: TGTGCCAGTACGGTAACAGGGTGGAATGAGCAGTTCTTC
CDR3aa: CASTVTGWNEQFF

v_gene: TRBV2
abundance: -
j_gene: TRBJ1-1
d_gene: -
CDR3nt: TGTGCCAGCAGCCTTAGGGGTCATGACACTGAAGCTTTCTTT
CDR3aa: CASSLRGHDTEAFF

v_gene: TRBV11-2
abundance: -
j_gene: TRBJ2-2
d_gene: -
CDR3nt: TGTGCCAGCAGCTTAGATCCGGGGGACGGGGAGCTGTTTTTT
CDR3aa: CASSLDPGDGELFF

v_gene: TRBV5-6
abundance: few
j_gene: TRBJ1-4
d_gene: TRBD1
CDR3nt: TGTGCCAGCAGCTTCGGCCGACAGGGGTTCGAAAAACTGTTTTTT
CDR3aa: CASSFGRQGFEKLFF

v_gene: TRBV11-2
abundance: -
j_gene: TRBJ1-3
d_gene: -
CDR3nt: TGTGCCAGCAGCTTAGACATCTCTGGAAACACCATATATTTT
CDR3aa: CASSLDISGNTIYF

v_gene: TRBV5-1
abundance: -
j_gene: TRBJ2-3
d_gene: TRBD1
CDR3nt: TGCGCCAGCAGCCGGGACAGGGCGGAAGACACAGATACGCAGTATTTT
CDR3aa: CASSRDRAEDTDTQYF

v_gene: TRBV19
abundance: -
j_gene: TRBJ2-2
d_gene: -
CDR3nt: TGTGCCAGTAGTATGGGGGCAGGGTACGCCGGGGAGCTGTTTTTT
CDR3aa: CASSMGAGYAGELFF

v_gene: TRBV18
abundance: -
j_gene: TRBJ2-7
d_gene: TRBD1
CDR3nt: TGTGCCAGCTCACCACTCGGGACAGGGGGAGATACCGAGCAGTACTTC
CDR3aa: CASSPLGTGGDTEQYF

v_gene: TRBV7-3
abundance: -
j_gene: TRBJ1-1
d_gene: -
CDR3nt: TGTGCCAGCAGCCGACAGGCGAACACTGAAGCTTTCTTT
CDR3aa: CASSRQANTEAFF

v_gene: TRBV18
abundance: once
j_gene: TRBJ1-2
d_gene: -
CDR3nt: TGTGCCAGCTCACCCAGCGGTGGCGATGGCTACACCTTC
CDR3aa: CASSPSGGDGYTF

v_gene: TRBV10-3
abundance: -
j_gene: TRBJ2-1
d_gene: -
CDR3nt: TGTGCCATCACTATAAGACTAGACGATGAGCAGTTCTTC
CDR3aa: CAITIRLDDEQFF

v_gene: TRBV5-6
abundance: -
j_gene: TRBJ2-5
d_gene: TRBD1
CDR3nt: TGTGCCAGCAGCCTTAGGACAGGGCGCCTCGAGACCCAGTACTTC
CDR3aa: CASSLRTGRLETQYF

v_gene: TRBV5-4
abundance: -
j_gene: TRBJ2-1
d_gene: TRBD1
CDR3nt: TGTGCCAGCAGCCCCTCTCAGGGGGCTTACAATGAGCAGTTCTTC
CDR3aa: CASSPSQGAYNEQFF

v_gene: TRBV7-6
abundance: -
j_gene: TRBJ1-2
d_gene: -
CDR3nt: TGTGCCAGCAGCTCTGGGGGGAACTATGGCTACACCTTC
CDR3aa: CASSSGGNYGYTF

v_gene: TRBV30
abundance: -
j_gene: TRBJ2-3
d_gene: -
CDR3nt: TGTGCCTGGAGTGCAGGAAACACAGATACGCAGTATTTT
CDR3aa: CAWSAGNTDTQYF

v_gene: TRBV6-5
abundance: few
j_gene: TRBJ2-1
d_gene: -
CDR3nt: TGTGCCAGCACCCAGCGGAGCTCCTACAATGAGCAGTTCTTC
CDR3aa: CASTQRSSYNEQFF

v_gene: TRBV30
abundance: -
j_gene: TRBJ1-2
d_gene: -
CDR3nt: TGTGCCTGGAGTGAGTTAGGGTATGGGGCAAGAAACTATGGCTACACCTTC
CDR3aa: CAWSELGYGARNYGYTF

v_gene: TRBV5-5
abundance: few
j_gene: TRBJ1-1
d_gene: -
CDR3nt: TGTGCCAGCAGCTTGGGGCGCAGGGTTGAAGCTTTCTTT
CDR3aa: CASSLGRRVEAFF

v_gene: TRBV5-4
abundance: -
j_gene: TRBJ2-1
d_gene: TRBD2
CDR3nt: TGTGCCAGCAGCTTGAGTGGGAGGGCTCACGAGCAGTTCTTC
CDR3aa: CASSLSGRAHEQFF

v_gene: TRBV27
abundance: -
j_gene: TRBJ2-7
d_gene: TRBD1
CDR3nt: TGTGCCAGCAGTGCTCCGGGACAGGGGTACGTAGAGCAGTACTTC
CDR3aa: CASSAPGQGYVEQYF

v_gene: TRBV5-6
abundance: -
j_gene: TRBJ1-2
d_gene: TRBD1
CDR3nt: TGTGCCAGCAGCATCCGGGACAGGGAGTTTCGTGGCTACACCTTC
CDR3aa: CASSIRDREFRGYTF

v_gene: TRBV5-6
abundance: -
j_gene: TRBJ2-7
d_gene: -
CDR3nt: TGTGCCAGCAGCGACTCGGGTGGACAAGAGCAGTACTTC
CDR3aa: CASSDSGGQEQYF

v_gene: TRBV29-1
abundance: once
j_gene: TRBJ2-3
d_gene: TRBD1
CDR3nt: TGCAGCGTCCCCCGGACAGGGAGGTCGGATACGCAGTATTTT
CDR3aa: CSVPRTGRSDTQYF

v_gene: TRBV29-1
abundance: -
j_gene: TRBJ1-2
d_gene: -
CDR3nt: TGCAGCGTTGCCCTAGGTACATGGGAGGGCTACACCTTC
CDR3aa: CSVALGTWEGYTF

v_gene: TRBV27
abundance: once
j_gene: TRBJ1-1
d_gene: -
CDR3nt: TGTGCCAGCAGTTTACGAGGGCTGAACACTGAAGCTTTCTTT
CDR3aa: CASSLRGLNTEAFF

v_gene: TRBV2
abundance: -
j_gene: TRBJ2-2
d_gene: TRBD1
CDR3nt: TGTGCCAGCCAAAAGACAGGGAACGGGGAGCTGTTTTTT
CDR3aa: CASQKTGNGELFF

v_gene: TRBV6-5
abundance: few
j_gene: TRBJ2-1
d_gene: TRBD2
CDR3nt: TGTGCCAGCAGTTCCGGGACTAGCGGGAGGAATGAGCAGTTCTTC
CDR3aa: CASSSGTSGRNEQFF

v_gene: TRBV18
abundance: -
j_gene: TRBJ1-2
d_gene: TRBD1
CDR3nt: TGTGCCAGCCGTACCGGGACAGGGGAACTGTCGGGCTATGGCTACACCTTC
CDR3aa: CASRTGTGELSGYGYTF

v_gene: TRBV7-3
abundance: -
j_gene: TRBJ1-1
d_gene: -
CDR3nt: TGTGCCAGCAGCCCCCAGGGAAACACTGAAGCTTTCTTT
CDR3aa: CASSPQGNTEAFF

v_gene: TRBV5-1
abundance: -
j_gene: TRBJ2-1
d_gene: -
CDR3nt: TGCGCCAGCAGCTTGGGGCAGGGGAGAGTCAATGAGCAGTTCTTC
CDR3aa: CASSLGQGRVNEQFF

v_gene: TRBV10-3
abundance: -
j_gene: TRBJ2-3
d_gene: -
CDR3nt: TGTGCCATCAGTGAGGAGGAAGATACGCAGTATTTT
CDR3aa: CAISEEEDTQYF